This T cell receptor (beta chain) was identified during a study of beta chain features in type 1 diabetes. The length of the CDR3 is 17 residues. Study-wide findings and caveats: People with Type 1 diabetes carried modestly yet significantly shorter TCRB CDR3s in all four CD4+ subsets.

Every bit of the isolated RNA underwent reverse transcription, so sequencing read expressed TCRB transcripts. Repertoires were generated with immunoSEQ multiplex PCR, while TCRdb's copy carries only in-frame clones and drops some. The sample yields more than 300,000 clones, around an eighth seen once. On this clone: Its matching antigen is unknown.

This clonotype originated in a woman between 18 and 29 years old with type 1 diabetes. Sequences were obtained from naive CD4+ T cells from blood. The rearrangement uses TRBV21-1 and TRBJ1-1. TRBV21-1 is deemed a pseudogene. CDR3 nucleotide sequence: TGTGCCAGCAGCAAAAGTAGCCGAGAACCAATGAACACTGAAGCTTTCTTT. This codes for CASSKSSREPMNTEAFF.